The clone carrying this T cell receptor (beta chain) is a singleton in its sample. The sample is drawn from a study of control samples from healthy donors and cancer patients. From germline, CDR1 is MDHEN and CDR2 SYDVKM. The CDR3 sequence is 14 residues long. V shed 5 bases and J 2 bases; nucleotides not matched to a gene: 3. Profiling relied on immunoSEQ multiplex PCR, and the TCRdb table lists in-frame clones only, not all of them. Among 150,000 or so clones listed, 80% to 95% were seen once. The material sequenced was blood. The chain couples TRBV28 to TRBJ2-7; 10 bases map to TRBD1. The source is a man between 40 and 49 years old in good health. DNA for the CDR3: TGTGCCAGCAGTCGGACAGGGGGTGCCTACGAGCAGTACTTC. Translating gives CASSRTGGAYEQYF.